The 31 T cell receptor beta chains presented below share a single source sample, sequenced in a study of blood T cell repertoires in COVID-19. Repertoires were generated with immunoSEQ multiplex PCR, while TCRdb's copy carries only in-frame clones and drops some. The sample has 250,000 to 300,000 clones, approximately 87% seen once. Sequencing was done on a sample of peripheral blood. The origin of the receptors is a man aged 55-75 years who had recovered from COVID-19.

The chain carries TRBV7-9 and TRBJ1-2, with D uncertain. This CDR3 has 14 residues. Germline-derived CDR1 and CDR2 are SEHNR and FQNEAQ (reference sequence). Trimming removed 1 base at V and 2 bases at J, with 8 bases between. The CDR3 here is CASSLDSGNYGYTF. The CDR3 DNA sequence: TGTGCCAGCAGCTTAGACTCAGGCAACTATGGCTACACCTTC. Filled out from reference TRBV7-9 and TRBJ1-2, the complete variable domain reads DTGVSQNPRHKITKRGQNVTFRCDPISEHNRLYWYRQTLGQGPEFLTYFQNEAQLEKSRLLSDRFSAERPKGSFSTLEIQRTEQGDSAMYLCASSLDSGNYGYTFGSGTRLTVV.

The chain couples TRBV11-2 to TRBJ1-2; D is ambiguous. The CDR3 totals 12 residues. Germline assignment: CDR1 SGHAT and CDR2 FQNNGV. The V end was cut by 1 base, the J end by 13 bases, with 13 bases between. The CDR3 DNA is TGTGCCAGCAGCTTAGGACGGCAGCAGGTCACCTTC. Translation gives CASSLGRQQVTF.

This CDR3 reads CASSLGGIGSKNTEAFF. CDR3 DNA: TGTGCCAGCAGCCTCGGGGGGATAGGATCGAAGAACACTGAAGCTTTCTTT. The chain is built from TRBV28 and TRBJ1-1; D perhaps matches TRBD1 (5 bases). This CDR3 has 17 amino acids. Germline CDR1 is MDHEN and CDR2 is SYDVKM. Trimming removed 6 bases at V and 1 base at J, with 21 bases between.

The chain employs TRBV10-2 and TRBJ2-1; 11 positions match TRBD2. Germline V gene data show CDR1 as WSHSY and CDR2 as SAAADI. V gave up 3 bases and J gave up 9 bases; unmatched junction bases: 4. This CDR3 is 14 amino acids long. The CDR3 loop is CASSDLGLAGEQFF. The DNA of the CDR3 is TGCGCCAGCAGTGACCTAGGACTAGCGGGTGAGCAGTTCTTC.

This chain uses TRBV6-2 or TRBV6-3 with TRBJ1-1; maybe TRBD1 (5 bases). V was cut by 3 bases and J by 6 bases, with 11 bases left in between. In germline, CDR1 is MNHEY, CDR2 SVGEGT. The CDR3 has 13 residues. Here the CDR3 DNA reads TGTGCCAGCAGTTATCCAGGGTTTGCTGAAGCTTTCTTT. It codes for CASSYPGFAEAFF.

The chain uses TRBV14 and TRBJ2-1, with a weak D call TRBD1 (7 bases). The CDR3 runs 13 residues. V shed 4 bases and J shed 6 bases, with 10 bases lying between them. CDR1 is SGHDN, CDR2 FVKESK, per germline. The CDR3 sequence is CASSRGTVNEQFF. The CDR3 nucleotides read TGTGCCAGCAGCCGCGGGACAGTCAATGAGCAGTTCTTC.

This CDR3 is CASSADYRGSYTF. The CDR3, as DNA: TGTGCCAGCAGCGCAGACTACAGGGGCAGCTACACCTTC. This chain connects TRBV7-8 to TRBJ1-2; 7 bases are shared with TRBD1. The V and J ends lost 5 bases and 9 bases, in that order; junction bases with no gene match: 9. The CDR3 spans 13 residues. Germline-derived CDR1 and CDR2 are SGHVS and FQNEAQ.

The chain uses TRBV18 and TRBJ2-1, with 8 bases lining up with TRBD1. After removal of 0 bases from V and 8 bases from J, the junction contained 6 bases not matched to a gene. The CDR3 runs 15 residues. Germline assignment: CDR1 KGHSH and CDR2 LQKENI. The CDR3 DNA follows: TGTGCCAGCTCACCACCAGGACAGGGAGTTTATGAGCAGTTCTTC. Translating it yields CASSPPGQGVYEQFF.

This chain uses TRBV3-1 (or the pseudogene TRBV3-2) with TRBJ2-1, with no clear D. The CDR3 is made up of 15 amino acids. V shed 4 bases and J shed 0 bases, with 10 bases lying between them. The germline gives CDR1 LGHDT, CDR2 YNNKEL (reference sequence). CDR3 region: CASSLGVSSYNEQFF. CDR3 sequence (DNA): TGTGCCAGCAGCCTCGGAGTGAGCTCCTACAATGAGCAGTTCTTC.

The chain couples TRBV10-3 to TRBJ2-7; possible D gene TRBD2, 6 bases. Germline V lookup: CDR1 ENHRY, CDR2 SYGVKD. This CDR3 has 15 residues. V lost 0 bases to trimming and J lost 2 bases, with 11 bases between them. CDR3: CAISESGGATYEQYF. The CDR3 DNA reads TGTGCCATCAGTGAGTCTGGCGGGGCAACCTACGAGCAGTACTTC.

The chain couples TRBV19 to TRBJ2-1; TRBD1 agrees at 11 bases. Trimming took 0 bases from V and 4 from J; bases not matched to a gene: 2. CDR1 is LNHDA, CDR2 SQIVND, per germline (reference sequence). The CDR3 length is 16 residues. The chain's CDR3 is CASSIEGQGGYNEQFF. CDR3 DNA sequence: TGTGCCAGTAGTATAGAGGGACAGGGGGGTTACAATGAGCAGTTCTTC.

The CDR3 spells CSSAPGHRTDTQYF. The CDR3 DNA follows: TGCAGCTCCGCCCCGGGACACCGCACAGATACGCAGTATTTT. V gene TRBV29-1 combines with J gene TRBJ2-3, with D tentatively TRBD1 (6 bases). Germline V gene lookup returns CDR1 SQVTM and CDR2 ANQGSEA. Trimming removed 8 bases from V and 1 base from J, with 16 bases in between. The CDR3 contains 14 residues.

CDR3 sequence: CSVERVEETQYF. Here the CDR3 DNA reads TGCAGCGTTGAGAGAGTGGAAGAGACCCAGTACTTC. The V gene is TRBV29-1, the J gene TRBJ2-5; no clear D. The CDR3 consists of 12 residues. With 3 bases removed from V and 3 bases from J, the gap between germline ends came to 8 bases. CDR1 and CDR2 (germline): SQVTM, ANQGSEA.

This chain links TRBV7-6 with TRBJ2-2; 11 nucleotides agree with TRBD2. CDR3 length: 15 residues. From germline, CDR1 is SGHVS and CDR2 FNYEAQ. Trimming removed 4 bases from V and 4 bases from J; junction bases left unmatched: 2. In nucleotides, the CDR3 is TGTGCCAGCAGCTCGACTAGCGGGGCCACCGGGGAGCTGTTTTTT. This translates into CASSSTSGATGELFF.

The chain joins TRBV6-5 to TRBJ1-6; D uncertain. CDR1 is MNHEY, CDR2 SVGAGI, per germline. Deletions cut 2 bases from V and 7 bases from J, with 9 bases between. This CDR3 region has 14 residues. DNA for the CDR3: TGTGCCAGCAGTTACGCAGGCTTAAATTCACCCCTCCACTTT. Translation gives CASSYAGLNSPLHF.

V and J are TRBV7-3 and TRBJ2-5, with TRBD2 matching 9 bases. Germline V gene lookup returns CDR1 SGHTA and CDR2 FQGTGA. The length of the CDR3 is 16 residues. V lost 1 base and J lost 3; bases outside the gene matches: 6. The CDR3 here is CASSLNPSGVKETQYF. In nucleotides, the CDR3 is TGTGCCAGCAGCTTAAATCCTAGCGGGGTAAAAGAGACCCAGTACTTC.

The rearrangement joins TRBV7-9 to TRBJ2-1; TRBD2 is a possible D gene (6 bases). Per the germline V gene, CDR1 is SEHNR and CDR2 is FQNEAQ (reference sequence). The CDR3 has 15 amino acids. Deletions cut 1 base from V and 6 bases from J, with 13 bases between. The CDR3 is CASSLVAGGANEQFF. The CDR3 nucleotides are TGTGCCAGCAGCTTAGTGGCAGGAGGGGCCAATGAGCAGTTCTTC.

The chain recombines TRBV28 with TRBJ1-1; D is unclear. This CDR3 has 14 residues. Trimming cost V 5 bases and J 2 bases, with 12 bases left between them. Germline V gene lookup returns CDR1 MDHEN and CDR2 SYDVKM. The CDR3 nucleotides read TGTGCCAGCAGTGCGCACGATCTTAACACTGAAGCTTTCTTT. Translation: CASSAHDLNTEAFF.

V usage is TRBV28 and J usage is TRBJ1-1; TRBD1 matches at 7 bases. V shed 2 bases and J 6 bases; nucleotides not matched to a gene: 12. The CDR3 has 16 amino acids. Germline CDR1 reads MDHEN; CDR2 reads SYDVKM. CDR3 in amino acids: CASSLVTGRGEAEAFF. The DNA of the CDR3 is TGTGCCAGCAGTTTAGTGACAGGGCGAGGTGAGGCTGAAGCTTTCTTT. The entire variable domain, with the rest obtained from reference TRBV28 and TRBJ1-1, is as follows: DVKVTQSSRYLVKRTGEKVFLECVQDMDHENMFWYRQDPGLGLRLIYFSYDVKMKEKGDIPEGYSVSREKKERFSLILESASTNQTSMYLCASSLVTGRGEAEAFFGQGTRLTVV.

This clone has only a few counts. The gene calls are TRBV7-9 and TRBJ1-6; 8 nucleotides agree with TRBD1. Looked up from germline, CDR1 is SEHNR and CDR2 is FQNEAQ (reference sequence). J lost 6 bases, V lost 5 bases, and 9 bases had no gene match. CDR3 length equals 16 residues. The CDR3 here is CASSGSIGQGNSPLHF. The CDR3 DNA follows: TGTGCCAGCAGCGGAAGCATTGGACAGGGTAATTCACCCCTCCACTTT.

The V and J genes are TRBV29-1 and TRBJ2-7; 13 bases agree with TRBD2. The germline V gene encodes CDR1 SQVTM and CDR2 ANQGSEA. The V gene end was trimmed by 4 bases and the J gene end by 9 bases; junction bases not matched to a gene: 6. The CDR3 has 13 residues. DNA for the CDR3: TGCAGCGTTGGTGGACTAGCGGGAGTTCGGCAGTACTTC. Residues: CSVGGLAGVRQYF.

This chain's CDR3 is CASSPYSRLAGGLNTGELFF. Here the CDR3 DNA reads TGTGCCAGCAGTCCCTACAGCCGACTAGCGGGGGGCCTAAACACCGGGGAGCTGTTTTTT. The J gene is TRBJ2-2, the V gene TRBV27; 13 bases are shared with TRBD2. CDR1 MNHEY and CDR2 SMNVEV come from the germline V gene (reference sequence). The CDR3 is made up of 20 amino acids. Trimming cost V 5 bases and J 2 bases; bases outside gene matches: 14.

The genes are TRBV4-1 and TRBJ2-7; 9 bases are shared with TRBD1. V lost 2 bases, J lost 1 base, and 3 bases stayed unmatched. CDR1 is MGHRA and CDR2 is YSYEKL in the germline V gene. The CDR3 is made up of 15 amino acids. CDR3 amino acids: CASSQLGTGSYEQYF. In DNA form, the CDR3 reads TGCGCCAGCAGCCAACTCGGGACAGGGTCCTACGAGCAGTACTTC.

The chain has TRBV3-1 (or the pseudogene TRBV3-2) and TRBJ2-4; 8 bases line up with TRBD2. With 1 base clipped from V and 8 bases from J, the junction kept 10 bases outside the gene matches. The CDR3 contains 16 residues. CDR1 and CDR2 from the germline V gene are LGHDT and YNNKEL (reference sequence). CDR3 DNA: TGTGCCAGCAGCCAAGGGAGGACTAGCATTGGGGACATTCAGTACTTC. Its protein product is CASSQGRTSIGDIQYF.

The rearrangement links TRBV10-1 to TRBJ1-1; a possible D gene is TRBD1 (5 bases). The germline CDR1 and CDR2 sequences are WNHNN and SYGVQD (reference sequence). V dropped 4 bases and J dropped 1 base, with 7 bases sitting between them. The CDR3 has 13 residues. The CDR3 spells CASSGQSNTEAFF. The CDR3, as DNA: TGCGCCAGCAGTGGACAGTCGAACACTGAAGCTTTCTTT.

The rearrangement joins TRBV13 to TRBJ2-7; D may be TRBD2 (6 bases). Germline CDR1 and CDR2: PRHDT and FYEKMQ (reference sequence). V was shortened by 4 bases and J by 6 bases, with 10 bases between the two germline ends. The CDR3 runs to 12 residues. The CDR3 reads CASSSLGGEQYF. The DNA of the CDR3 is TGTGCCAGCAGCTCTTTGGGGGGCGAGCAGTACTTC.

Here the CDR3 reads CASSLSGQGAEAFF. The CDR3 coding sequence is TGTGCCAGCAGCTTATCGGGACAGGGAGCTGAAGCTTTCTTT. The gene calls are TRBV6-5 and TRBJ1-1, with 9 bases lining up with TRBD1. The CDR3 loop spans 14 amino acids. From germline, CDR1 is MNHEY and CDR2 SVGAGI. J gave up 6 bases and V 6 bases, and 8 bases lay outside the gene matches.

This chain uses TRBV5-1 with TRBJ2-7; the match to TRBD1 covers 8 bases. Germline assignment: CDR1 SGHRS and CDR2 YFSETQ. This CDR3 is built from 14 residues. With V trimmed by 1 base and J by 6 bases, 6 bases remained unmatched. CDR3 bases: TGCGCCAGCAGCTTGCGGCAGGGGGCGCGCGAGCAGTACTTC. Translating it yields CASSLRQGAREQYF. Complete variable domain (other parts from reference TRBV5-1 and TRBJ2-7): KAGVTQTPRYLIKTRGQQVTLSCSPISGHRSVSWYQQTPGQGLQFLFEYFSETQRNKGNFPGRFSGRQFSNSRSEMNVSTLELGDSALYLCASSLRQGAREQYFGPGTRLTVT.

The gene calls are TRBV4-1 and TRBJ2-7; 12 nucleotides match TRBD2. CDR3 length equals 19 residues. V gave up 0 bases and J gave up 7 bases; unmatched junction bases: 16. Germline V CDR1 and CDR2: MGHRA, YSYEKL. The CDR3 coding sequence is TGCGCCAGCAGCCAAGAAGGTCTTTCGGCTAGCGGGAGGGTCGGTGAGCAGTACTTC. Amino acid sequence: CASSQEGLSASGRVGEQYF.

Comment on this clone: Other DNA sequences from this sample encode an identical CDR3 as well. The chain couples TRBV5-1 to TRBJ1-1; 7 nucleotides agree with TRBD1. Germline V lookup: CDR1 SGHRS, CDR2 YFSETQ. This CDR3 contains 14 residues. V shed 2 bases and J 3 bases; nucleotides not matched to a gene: 4. The CDR3 here is CASSLQGWDTEAFF. In DNA form, the CDR3 reads TGCGCCAGCAGCTTACAGGGGTGGGACACTGAAGCTTTCTTT.

Comments on this clone: The junction and the germline gene differ at one end; a read error may be behind it. The J gene is TRBJ2-2, the V gene TRBV7-7; no clear D gene. Germline V gives CDR1 SSHAT, CDR2 FNYEAQ (reference sequence). The CDR3 runs to 13 residues. CDR3 sequence (DNA): TGTGCTAGCAGCCCCCCCAGGACCGGGGAGCTGTTTTTT. Residues: CASSPPRTGELFF.